This TCR beta chain was sequenced in a study of OX40 agonist ivuxolimab in advanced cancers. Study background: In this cohort, patients received ivuxolimab, an agonistic anti-OX40 (CD134) antibody. Study results and limitations: Nonresponders, in some cases, also had low normalized T-cell clonal expansion. CD4+ T cells averaged fewer expanded clones than CD8+ T cells.

In germline, CDR1 is SNHLY, CDR2 FYNNEI. V lost 3 bases, J lost 4 bases, and 9 bases lay in between. The CDR3 is 13 amino acids. This table comes from immunoSEQ multiplex PCR, and its TCRdb copy is limited to in-frame clones, with some not included. This repertoire shows about 83,000 clones, less than 90% found once; its top ten account for 0.5% to 0.8%. Baseline, cycle 4 day 1, and cycle 7 day 1 were the blood sampling points. Concerning this clone itself: The antigen is not known.

This TCR was sampled from an adult with an advanced solid tumor such as melanoma, head and neck, liver or kidney cancer. This specimen was CD4+ or CD8+ T cells sorted from blood, taken in a trial of the OX40 agonist ivuxolimab. The gene calls are TRBV2 and TRBJ1-2; D call uncertain. The CDR3 region has the DNA TGTGCCAGCAGTGAGCAACAAGCCTATGGCTACACCTTC. It specifies CASSEQQAYGYTF.